The entry below gives a single TCR beta chain sequence along with its context. Generated by immunoSEQ multiplex PCR, the TCRdb table keeps only in-frame clones and is missing some. The table has fewer than 85,000 clones, 75% to 85% seen once. CDR3 length: 15 amino acids. Per germline, CDR1 KGHSH and CDR2 LQKENI. V lost 2 bases, J lost 5 bases, and 7 bases stayed unmatched. These data come from a study of T cell clones after liver transplantation. The chain is built from TRBV18 and TRBJ2-7; TRBD1 matches 9 bases. The TCR was taken from a human patient who received a liver transplant. Some T cells may be graft donor cells. The sample consisted of CD4+ T cells from blood, taken 12 months after liver transplant. The CDR3 region is CASSPVGQGTHEQYF. CDR3 nucleotide sequence: TGTGCCAGCTCACCAGTCGGACAGGGGACCCACGAGCAGTACTTC.